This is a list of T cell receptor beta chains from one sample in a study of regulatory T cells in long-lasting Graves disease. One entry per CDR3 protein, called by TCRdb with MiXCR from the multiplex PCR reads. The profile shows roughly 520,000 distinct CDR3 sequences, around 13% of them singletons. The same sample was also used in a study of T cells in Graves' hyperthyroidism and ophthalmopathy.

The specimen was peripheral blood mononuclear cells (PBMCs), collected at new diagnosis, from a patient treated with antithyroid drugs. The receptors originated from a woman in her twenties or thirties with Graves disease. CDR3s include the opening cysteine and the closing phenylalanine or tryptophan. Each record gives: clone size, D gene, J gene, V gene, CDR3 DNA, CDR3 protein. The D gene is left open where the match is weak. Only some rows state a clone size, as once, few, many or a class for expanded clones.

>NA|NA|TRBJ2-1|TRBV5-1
TGCGCCAGCAGCTTGGATTGGCAGGAGCAGTTCTTC
CASSLDWQEQFF
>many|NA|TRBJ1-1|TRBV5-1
TGCGCCAGCAGCTTGCATACGGACACTGAAGCTTTCTTT
CASSLHTDTEAFF
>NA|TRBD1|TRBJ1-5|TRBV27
TGTGCCAGCAGTCCTCAGACAGGGCCGGGCAATCAGCCCCAGCATTTT
CASSPQTGPGNQPQHF
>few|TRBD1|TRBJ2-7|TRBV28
TGTGCCAGCAGTTTACGGACAGGGAGCTCCTACGAGCAGTACTTC
CASSLRTGSSYEQYF
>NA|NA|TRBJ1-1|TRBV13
TGTGCCAGCATCCCAACAGGCATCGGAATGGAGTCGAACACTGAAGCTTTCTTT
CASIPTGIGMESNTEAFF
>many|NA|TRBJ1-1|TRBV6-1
TGTGCCAGCAGTGGGCGGCGGCTAATATACACTGAAGCTTTCTTT
CASSGRRLIYTEAFF
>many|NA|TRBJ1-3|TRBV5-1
TGCGCCAGCAGCCCGGGACGCAGCTCTGGAAACACCATATATTTT
CASSPGRSSGNTIYF
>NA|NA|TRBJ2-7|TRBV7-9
TGTGCCAGCAGCCAAACAGGCCTTGGGAGCTCCTACGAGCAGTACTTC
CASSQTGLGSSYEQYF
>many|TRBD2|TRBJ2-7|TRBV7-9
TGTGCCAGCAGCTTAGGTCCCACTAGCGGGAGTTATTACGCCTACGAGCAGTACTTC
CASSLGPTSGSYYAYEQYF
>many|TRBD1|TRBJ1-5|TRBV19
TGTGCCAGCAACCGGGACAGGGGTGGAAGCAATCAGCCCCAGCATTTT
CASNRDRGGSNQPQHF
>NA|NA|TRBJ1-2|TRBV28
TGTGCCAGCAGTTTTTTCGGCCATGGCTACACCTTC
CASSFFGHGYTF
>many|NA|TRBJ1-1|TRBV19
TGTGCCAGTAGTATTACGACCCCTAACACTGAAGCTTTCTTT
CASSITTPNTEAFF
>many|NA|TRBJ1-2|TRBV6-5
TGTGCCAGCAGTTACTCCGGGACTCTCTATGGCTACACCTTC
CASSYSGTLYGYTF
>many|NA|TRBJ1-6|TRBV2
TGTGCCAGCAGTGGATCAGTCGGAGCAAATTCACCCCTCCACTTT
CASSGSVGANSPLHF
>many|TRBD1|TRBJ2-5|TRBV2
TGTGCCAGCGGGTCCAGACAGGGTCGTAAGGAAGGAGAGACCCGGTACTTC
CASGSRQGRKEGETRYF
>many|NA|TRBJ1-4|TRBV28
TGTGCCACCACCGGACGGGGGCAGATTGAAAAACTGTTTTTT
CATTGRGQIEKLFF
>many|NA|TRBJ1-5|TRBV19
TGTGCCAGTAGTAGGGGGGGCAATCAGCCCCAGCATTTT
CASSRGGNQPQHF
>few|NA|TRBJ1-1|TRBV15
TGTGCCACCACCAGAAAATCTAACACTGAAGCTTTCTTT
CATTRKSNTEAFF
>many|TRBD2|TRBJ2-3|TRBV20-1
TGCAGTGCTAGAGATATTGAACTAGCGGGATTCACAGATACGCAGTATTTT
CSARDIELAGFTDTQYF
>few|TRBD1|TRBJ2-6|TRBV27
TGTGCCAGCAGACAGGGGGCCAACTCTGGGGCCAACGTCCTGACTTTC
CASRQGANSGANVLTF
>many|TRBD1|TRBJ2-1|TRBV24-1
TGTGCCACCAGTGAGAAGGACAGGCTAAATGAGCAGTTCTTC
CATSEKDRLNEQFF
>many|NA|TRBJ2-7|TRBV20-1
TGCAGTGCTAGAGTGGTTAGGGGGGAGCACGAGCAGTACTTC
CSARVVRGEHEQYF
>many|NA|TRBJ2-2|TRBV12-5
TGTGCTAGTGGTTTGCCGCCCGGGGAGCTGTTTTTT
CASGLPPGELFF
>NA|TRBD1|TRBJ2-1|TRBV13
TGTGCCAGCAGCCAGACCAGGGGGCGGGGTAATGAGCAGTTCTTC
CASSQTRGRGNEQFF
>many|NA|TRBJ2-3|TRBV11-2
TGTGCCAGCCGAGGCTTGAATTTTGGACAAACCGTATTGGATACGCAGTATTTT
CASRGLNFGQTVLDTQYF
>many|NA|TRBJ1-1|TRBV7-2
TGTGCCAGCAGCGTGCTACAGGGTCGCACTGAAGCTTTCTTT
CASSVLQGRTEAFF
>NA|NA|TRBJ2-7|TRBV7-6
TGTGCCAGCAGCTTATTCGGAGACCAAACCTACGAGCAGTACTTC
CASSLFGDQTYEQYF
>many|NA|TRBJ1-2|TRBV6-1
TGTGCCAGCAGTGAGGGGTGGGCAGGGGAAGAAGGCTATGGCTACACCTTC
CASSEGWAGEEGYGYTF
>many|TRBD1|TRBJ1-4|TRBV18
TGTGCCAGCAGCTCGGACAGGGGAACTAATGAAAAACTGTTTTTT
CASSSDRGTNEKLFF
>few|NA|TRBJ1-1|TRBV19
TGTGCCAGTAGTATAGAAGGGCTGAACACTGAAGCTTTCTTT
CASSIEGLNTEAFF
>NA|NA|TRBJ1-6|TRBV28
TGTGCCAGCAGTTTAAGCAGGGTGACCTCACCCCTCCACTTT
CASSLSRVTSPLHF
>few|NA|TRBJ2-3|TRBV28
TGTGCCAGCAGTTTCCTCTTGGGCGGGATCAGGGGCACAGATACGCAGTATTTT
CASSFLLGGIRGTDTQYF
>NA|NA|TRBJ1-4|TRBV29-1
TGCAGCGTTGAAGGGGAAAATAATGAAAAACTGTTTTTT
CSVEGENNEKLFF
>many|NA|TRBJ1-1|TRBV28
TGTGCCAGCAGTTTATGGGGGACATCGAACACTGAAGCTTTCTTT
CASSLWGTSNTEAFF
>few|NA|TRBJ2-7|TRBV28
TGTGCCAGCAGTCCCCTGTCCGGGGGCGAGCAGTACTTC
CASSPLSGGEQYF
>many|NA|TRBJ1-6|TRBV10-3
TGTGCCATCAAAACTGAGTATAATTCACCCCTCCACTTT
CAIKTEYNSPLHF
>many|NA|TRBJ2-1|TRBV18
TGTGCCAGCTCACCCGTGACTAACGCCCCTCACAATGAGCAGTTCTTC
CASSPVTNAPHNEQFF
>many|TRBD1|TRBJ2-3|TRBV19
TGTGCCAGTAGTCGACAGGGGAGCACAGATACGCAGTATTTT
CASSRQGSTDTQYF
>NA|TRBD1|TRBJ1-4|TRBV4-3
TGCGCCAGCAGCCAGGGACCCCTCCAGGGGGTAAAACTGTTTTTT
CASSQGPLQGVKLFF
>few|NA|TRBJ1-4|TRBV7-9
TGTGCCAGCAGCTCCGGGGCCGCAACTAATGAAAAACTGTTTTTT
CASSSGAATNEKLFF
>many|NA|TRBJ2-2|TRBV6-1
TGTGCCAGCAGCTGGCAGGGGAACACCGGGGAGCTGTTTTTT
CASSWQGNTGELFF
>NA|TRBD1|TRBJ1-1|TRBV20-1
TGCAGTGCTCTCGACAGGGAGAGTATCACTGAAGCTTTCTTT
CSALDRESITEAFF
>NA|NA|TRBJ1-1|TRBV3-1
TGTGCCAGCAGCCAATTCTTGGGCACTGAAGCTTTCTTT
CASSQFLGTEAFF
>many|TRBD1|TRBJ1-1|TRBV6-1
TGTGCCAGCAGTAGAACGGGACAGGGGGTAGTTGGCACTGAAGCTTTCTTT
CASSRTGQGVVGTEAFF
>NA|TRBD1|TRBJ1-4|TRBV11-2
TGTGCCAGCAGCTTAGACCCGGGACAGGGGGGCTCTATTAATGAAAAACTGTTTTTT
CASSLDPGQGGSINEKLFF
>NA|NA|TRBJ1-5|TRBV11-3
TGTGCCAGCAGCCAAGGCCCCGGGACTGATCAGCCCCAGCATTTT
CASSQGPGTDQPQHF
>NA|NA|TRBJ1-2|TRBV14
TGTGCCAGCAGCCAAGTAAAGGCCACGTTCCGAAACTATGGCTACACCTTC
CASSQVKATFRNYGYTF
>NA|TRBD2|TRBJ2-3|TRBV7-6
TGTGCCAGCAGCTTATTAGTGTTGCTAGCGGGAGGGCCCACAGATACGCAGTATTTT
CASSLLVLLAGGPTDTQYF
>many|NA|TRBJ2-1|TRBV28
TGTGCCAGCAGTTTAAATGCCGGCGCCGAGCAGTTCTTC
CASSLNAGAEQFF
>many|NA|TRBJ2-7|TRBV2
TGTGCCAGCAGTGAAGCTCCGGGACGGACCAACGAGCAGTACTTC
CASSEAPGRTNEQYF
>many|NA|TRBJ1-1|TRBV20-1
TGCAGTGCTAGTAGGAGGAACACTGAAGCTTTCTTT
CSASRRNTEAFF
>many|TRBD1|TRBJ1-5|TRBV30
TGTGCCTGGAGTAAGTATTTGGGACAGGGCCATCAGCCCCAGCATTTT
CAWSKYLGQGHQPQHF
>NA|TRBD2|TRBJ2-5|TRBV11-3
TGTGCCAGCAGTGAGGGCGGGAGTTGGGAGACCCAGTACTTC
CASSEGGSWETQYF
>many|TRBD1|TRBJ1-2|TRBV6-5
TGTGCCAGCAGTTACCTCAGGGACAGGGAGGGGGGCTACACCTTC
CASSYLRDREGGYTF